The rows below give T cell receptor beta chains drawn from one sample of a study of identifying expanded T cells in peripheral blood. Assay used: immunoSEQ multiplex PCR; TCRdb lists only in-frame clones, some missing. The top ten hold around 5.9% of the sample, which has about 94,000 clones, around 90% seen once. The sequenced sample consisted of blood. The receptors originated from a person between 18 and 70 years old in good health. CDR3s include the opening cysteine and the closing phenylalanine or tryptophan. A D gene is named only where the DNA matches it firmly. Some rows mark clone size as missing; the rest say once, few, many or name a class of expanded clone.

d_gene: NA
abundance: NA
j_gene: TRBJ2-5
v_gene: TRBV2
CDR3nt: TGTGCCAGCAGTGACATGGACGGAGAGACCCAGTACTTC
CDR3aa: CASSDMDGETQYF

d_gene: NA
abundance: once
j_gene: TRBJ2-3
v_gene: TRBV25-1
CDR3nt: TGTGCCAGCAGTGGCCCGGAGGCCGCGCAGTATTTT
CDR3aa: CASSGPEAAQYF

d_gene: NA
abundance: NA
j_gene: TRBJ1-2
v_gene: TRBV20-1
CDR3nt: TGCAGTGCTATCTATGGCTACACCTTC
CDR3aa: CSAIYGYTF

d_gene: NA
abundance: once
j_gene: TRBJ2-1
v_gene: TRBV27
CDR3nt: TGTGCCAGCACGAACGGGGGCAATGAGCAGTTCTTC
CDR3aa: CASTNGGNEQFF

d_gene: NA
abundance: NA
j_gene: TRBJ1-2
v_gene: TRBV7-2
CDR3nt: TGTGCCAGCAGCTTGGGGACAAGCATGGGCTACACCTTC
CDR3aa: CASSLGTSMGYTF

d_gene: NA
abundance: NA
j_gene: TRBJ1-4
v_gene: TRBV5-6
CDR3nt: TGTGCCAGCAGCTTGGGAGGGGATGAAAAACTGTTTTTT
CDR3aa: CASSLGGDEKLFF

d_gene: NA
abundance: NA
j_gene: TRBJ2-2
v_gene: TRBV4-3
CDR3nt: TGCGCCAGCAGCCAATCTATCAACACCGGGGAGCTGTTTTTT
CDR3aa: CASSQSINTGELFF

d_gene: NA
abundance: few
j_gene: TRBJ2-2
v_gene: TRBV2
CDR3nt: TGTGCCAGCAGTGAAAGGGGGACGAGATCGAACACCGGGGAGCTGTTTTTT
CDR3aa: CASSERGTRSNTGELFF

d_gene: NA
abundance: NA
j_gene: TRBJ1-1
v_gene: TRBV11-3
CDR3nt: TGTGCCAGCAGCTTAGGAAATTCGGGCTCTGAAGCTTTCTTT
CDR3aa: CASSLGNSGSEAFF

d_gene: TRBD1
abundance: NA
j_gene: TRBJ1-2
v_gene: TRBV19
CDR3nt: TGTGCCAGTAGTATAGTAGGGGACAGAGCCTATGGCTACACCTTC
CDR3aa: CASSIVGDRAYGYTF

d_gene: NA
abundance: NA
j_gene: TRBJ2-7
v_gene: TRBV7-9
CDR3nt: TGTGCCAGCAGCTTAATATTTGGGGACGAGCAGTACTTC
CDR3aa: CASSLIFGDEQYF

d_gene: NA
abundance: NA
j_gene: TRBJ2-7
v_gene: TRBV6-5
CDR3nt: TGTGCCAGCAGTCCTAATGTGAACTACGAGCAGTACTTC
CDR3aa: CASSPNVNYEQYF

d_gene: NA
abundance: NA
j_gene: TRBJ1-6
v_gene: TRBV6-1
CDR3nt: TGTGCCAGCAGGCCCGGAGAAAATTCACCCCTCCACTTT
CDR3aa: CASRPGENSPLHF

d_gene: NA
abundance: NA
j_gene: TRBJ1-3
v_gene: TRBV5-1
CDR3nt: TGCGCCAGCAGCTTGGGCATGTCTGGAAACACCATATATTTT
CDR3aa: CASSLGMSGNTIYF

d_gene: NA
abundance: NA
j_gene: TRBJ1-2
v_gene: TRBV6-1
CDR3nt: TGTGCCAGCAGAAACTATGGCTACACCTTC
CDR3aa: CASRNYGYTF

d_gene: NA
abundance: NA
j_gene: TRBJ1-5
v_gene: TRBV19
CDR3nt: TGTGCCAGTAGTATAGACACGTTGGGGATGGGCAATCAGCCCCAGCATTTT
CDR3aa: CASSIDTLGMGNQPQHF

d_gene: TRBD1
abundance: NA
j_gene: TRBJ1-2
v_gene: TRBV6-5
CDR3nt: TGTGCCAGCAGTTACTCGCGGACAGGCCCTTATGGCTACACCTTC
CDR3aa: CASSYSRTGPYGYTF

d_gene: TRBD2
abundance: NA
j_gene: TRBJ2-5
v_gene: TRBV19
CDR3nt: TGTGCCAGTAAGCAGCGCGGGAGGGCCCAAGAGACCCAGTACTTC
CDR3aa: CASKQRGRAQETQYF

d_gene: NA
abundance: NA
j_gene: TRBJ1-1
v_gene: TRBV4-2
CDR3nt: TGTGCCAGCAGCCAAGCACAGATGAACACTGAAGCTTTCTTT
CDR3aa: CASSQAQMNTEAFF

d_gene: NA
abundance: NA
j_gene: TRBJ1-2
v_gene: TRBV5-4
CDR3nt: TGTGCCAGCAGCTTAAGGGGTGTCTACACCTTC
CDR3aa: CASSLRGVYTF

d_gene: TRBD1
abundance: NA
j_gene: TRBJ2-3
v_gene: TRBV5-5
CDR3nt: TGTGCCAGCAGCTTCGGGGCAGGGGGCGTCGATACGCAGTATTTT
CDR3aa: CASSFGAGGVDTQYF

d_gene: TRBD1
abundance: NA
j_gene: TRBJ2-7
v_gene: TRBV10-3
CDR3nt: TGTGCCATCAGTGCCGACAGGGTTCAGGGGCAGTACTTC
CDR3aa: CAISADRVQGQYF

d_gene: NA
abundance: NA
j_gene: TRBJ1-3
v_gene: TRBV9
CDR3nt: TGTGCCAGCAGCGTAGCGACCGGGACTGCTGGAAACACCATATATTTT
CDR3aa: CASSVATGTAGNTIYF

d_gene: TRBD1
abundance: NA
j_gene: TRBJ2-5
v_gene: TRBV5-4
CDR3nt: TGTGCCAGCAGGCGGGACAGGGGAGTGCCAGAGACCCAGTACTTC
CDR3aa: CASRRDRGVPETQYF

d_gene: NA
abundance: NA
j_gene: TRBJ2-1
v_gene: TRBV11-3
CDR3nt: TGTGCCAGCAGCCACCCAAGGAATGAGCAGTTCTTC
CDR3aa: CASSHPRNEQFF

d_gene: TRBD1
abundance: once
j_gene: TRBJ1-2
v_gene: TRBV5-5
CDR3nt: TGTGCCAGCAGCTTGGCCGGTGTTGGGACAGGGGGCCCCTACACCTTC
CDR3aa: CASSLAGVGTGGPYTF

d_gene: TRBD1
abundance: NA
j_gene: TRBJ1-4
v_gene: TRBV4-3
CDR3nt: TGCGCCAGCAGCCCTAACAGGGGGCACGAAAAACTGTTTTTT
CDR3aa: CASSPNRGHEKLFF

d_gene: NA
abundance: NA
j_gene: TRBJ2-5
v_gene: TRBV5-6
CDR3nt: TGTGCCAGCAGCTTGGGGACAGTCCAAGAGACCCAGTACTTC
CDR3aa: CASSLGTVQETQYF

d_gene: TRBD1
abundance: NA
j_gene: TRBJ1-4
v_gene: TRBV7-2
CDR3nt: TGTGCCAGCAGATATACCGGGACAGGGCATGAAAAACTGTTTTTT
CDR3aa: CASRYTGTGHEKLFF

d_gene: NA
abundance: NA
j_gene: TRBJ1-1
v_gene: TRBV15
CDR3nt: TGTGCCACCAGCAGTATGGGAACTGACAACACTGAAGCTTTCTTT
CDR3aa: CATSSMGTDNTEAFF

d_gene: NA
abundance: NA
j_gene: TRBJ2-2
v_gene: TRBV30
CDR3nt: TGTGCCGGGGGTTACAAGGGCCTGAACACCGGGGAGCTGTTTTTT
CDR3aa: CAGGYKGLNTGELFF

d_gene: TRBD1
abundance: NA
j_gene: TRBJ1-3
v_gene: TRBV9
CDR3nt: TGTGCCAGCAGCTCCATGACAGGGAACTCTGGAAACACCATATATTTT
CDR3aa: CASSSMTGNSGNTIYF

d_gene: TRBD2
abundance: few
j_gene: TRBJ2-1
v_gene: TRBV5-5
CDR3nt: TGTGCCAGCAGCTTGGCCCCTAGCGGATCCTACAATGAGCAGTTCTTC
CDR3aa: CASSLAPSGSYNEQFF

d_gene: NA
abundance: NA
j_gene: TRBJ2-6
v_gene: TRBV6-6
CDR3nt: TGTGCCAGCAGTAGCCAGGGTTTCGGGGCCAACGTCCTGACTTTC
CDR3aa: CASSSQGFGANVLTF

d_gene: NA
abundance: NA
j_gene: TRBJ1-3
v_gene: TRBV5-1
CDR3nt: TGCGCCAGCAGCTTCGGGGAGGCTGGAAACACCATATATTTT
CDR3aa: CASSFGEAGNTIYF

d_gene: TRBD1
abundance: once
j_gene: TRBJ1-2
v_gene: TRBV6-5
CDR3nt: TGTGCCAGCAGTTACGGGACAGGGGATCGGGGCTACACCTTC
CDR3aa: CASSYGTGDRGYTF

d_gene: TRBD2
abundance: NA
j_gene: TRBJ2-1
v_gene: TRBV6-1
CDR3nt: TGTGCCAGCAGTGAATTTTTTAGCGGGAAGTACAATGAGCAGTTCTTC
CDR3aa: CASSEFFSGKYNEQFF

d_gene: NA
abundance: NA
j_gene: TRBJ2-5
v_gene: TRBV4-2
CDR3nt: TGTGCCAGCAACCGACTAGGAGGTGGAGGCCAAGAGACCCAGTACTTC
CDR3aa: CASNRLGGGGQETQYF

d_gene: NA
abundance: NA
j_gene: TRBJ1-6
v_gene: TRBV30
CDR3nt: TGTGCCTGGAGTGCCTCGATCAGCCAGAGCTCCTATAATTCACCCCTCCACTTT
CDR3aa: CAWSASISQSSYNSPLHF

d_gene: NA
abundance: NA
j_gene: TRBJ2-2
v_gene: TRBV2
CDR3nt: TGTGCCAGCAGTGGTGATGCGGGGTACACCGGGGAGCTGTTTTTT
CDR3aa: CASSGDAGYTGELFF

d_gene: TRBD1
abundance: NA
j_gene: TRBJ2-3
v_gene: TRBV19
CDR3nt: TGTGCCAGTAGTATAGGACAGGGATTTACAGATACGCAGTATTTT
CDR3aa: CASSIGQGFTDTQYF

d_gene: NA
abundance: NA
j_gene: TRBJ2-7
v_gene: TRBV4-3
CDR3nt: TGCGCCGGCAGCCAGGGCGAGCAGTACTTC
CDR3aa: CAGSQGEQYF

d_gene: NA
abundance: NA
j_gene: TRBJ1-5
v_gene: TRBV18
CDR3nt: TGTGCCAGCTCACCACAGCCCACCGGGCAGCCCCAGCATTTT
CDR3aa: CASSPQPTGQPQHF

d_gene: NA
abundance: NA
j_gene: TRBJ1-2
v_gene: TRBV30
CDR3nt: TGTGCCTGGACCGTGGGCGTTGGCTACACCTTC
CDR3aa: CAWTVGVGYTF

d_gene: TRBD1
abundance: NA
j_gene: TRBJ2-7
v_gene: TRBV6-5
CDR3nt: TGTGCCAGCAGGCGACAGGGGGGTTCCTACGAGCAGTACTTC
CDR3aa: CASRRQGGSYEQYF

d_gene: NA
abundance: few
j_gene: TRBJ1-5
v_gene: TRBV2
CDR3nt: TGTGCCAGCAGTGTGGAAGGGGGTGGTAGCAATCAGCCCCAGCATTTT
CDR3aa: CASSVEGGGSNQPQHF

d_gene: TRBD1
abundance: NA
j_gene: TRBJ1-5
v_gene: TRBV5-1
CDR3nt: TGCGCCAGCAGCTTAGAGGGGGCATTCGGGAGCAATCAGCCCCAGCATTTT
CDR3aa: CASSLEGAFGSNQPQHF

d_gene: NA
abundance: NA
j_gene: TRBJ2-5
v_gene: TRBV5-1
CDR3nt: TGCGCCAGCAGCTTGCTTATGGGGGGCCGAGAGACCCAGTACTTC
CDR3aa: CASSLLMGGRETQYF